The present T cell receptor beta chain was sequenced within a study of PD-L1 blockade in urothelial cancer. Looking at the study overall: At 6 weeks and at 3 weeks (second dose) after treatment start, blood was analyzed.

Per germline, CDR1 SGHTA and CDR2 FQGTGA. CDR3 length: 13 residues. This clone was observed once. A junction boundary mismatches the germline segment, possibly from a read error. Clones were sequenced by immunoSEQ multiplex PCR, and TCRdb holds only the in-frame ones, with some missing. The repertoire has fewer than 100,000 clones, just under 85% of them found once; the top ten carry 6.7%. Time point described: pretreatment peripheral blood. Between 1 and 8 samples, pretreatment and on-treatment, were given by each patient. Material: PBMCs, obtained around atezolizumab (anti-PD-L1) treatment. The rearrangement joins TRBV7-3 to TRBJ1-1; D gene ambiguous. The receptor was derived from a man aged 40-49 years with urothelial cancer. CDR3 in DNA: TGTGCCAACAGCTACACGGGGTCCACTGAAGCTTTCTTT. Amino acids: CANSYTGSTEAFF.